The rows below give T cell receptor beta chains drawn from one sample of a study of PD-L1 blockade in urothelial cancer. Profiling relied on immunoSEQ multiplex PCR, and the TCRdb table lists in-frame clones only, not all of them. Of about 81,000 clones in the sample, roughly 90% were seen once. The material was PBMCs, obtained around atezolizumab (anti-PD-L1) treatment. The receptors shown here come from a woman of 80 years or more with urothelial cancer. CDR3s include the opening cysteine and the closing phenylalanine or tryptophan. D genes are given only for firm matches. Some rows mark clone size as missing; the rest say once, few, many or name a class of expanded clone.

>TRBD1|NA|TRBJ2-1|TRBV9
CASSPGTGSYNEQFF
TGTGCCAGCAGCCCCGGGACAGGCTCATACAATGAGCAGTTCTTC
>TRBD1|NA|TRBJ2-7|TRBV7-9
CASSHTGDRGHHEQYF
TGTGCCAGCAGCCATACCGGGGACAGGGGGCATCACGAGCAGTACTTC
>NA|NA|TRBJ1-3|TRBV18
CASSPERSGNTIYF
TGTGCCAGCTCACCGGAGCGCTCTGGAAACACCATATATTTT
>TRBD1|NA|TRBJ1-2|TRBV5-4
CASSEDRGYGYTF
TGTGCCAGCAGCGAGGACAGGGGCTATGGCTACACCTTC
>NA|NA|TRBJ2-3|TRBV29-1
CSVALRGQTTDTQYF
TGCAGCGTTGCCCTCCGTGGACAGACAACAGATACGCAGTATTTT
>TRBD1|NA|TRBJ2-1|TRBV27
CASKYLQGATYNEQFF
TGTGCCAGCAAATACCTACAGGGGGCGACCTACAATGAGCAGTTCTTC
>NA|NA|TRBJ2-2|TRBV5-1
CASSLTGSVSGELFF
TGCGCCAGCAGCTTGACCGGGTCGGTGTCCGGGGAGCTGTTTTTT
>NA|NA|TRBJ1-2|TRBV11-2
CASSSPDWGYTF
TGTGCCAGCAGCTCCCCCGACTGGGGCTACACCTTC
>NA|NA|TRBJ1-1|TRBV28
CASRSVRTEAFF
TGTGCCAGCAGATCCGTGCGCACTGAAGCTTTCTTT
>NA|NA|TRBJ2-3|TRBV21-1
CASSKALRISLADTQYF
TGTGCCAGCAGCAAAGCGCTCAGGATCTCCCTCGCAGATACGCAGTATTTT
>TRBD2|NA|TRBJ2-7|TRBV18
CASSPSGRASYEQYF
TGTGCCAGCTCCCCTAGCGGGAGGGCCTCATACGAGCAGTACTTC
>NA|NA|TRBJ1-1|TRBV6-1
CASDRQGYTEAFF
TGTGCCAGCGATCGTCAGGGGTACACTGAAGCTTTCTTT
>TRBD1|NA|TRBJ2-7|TRBV19
CASSIRGQVEGRQYF
TGTGCCAGTAGTATACGGGGACAGGTAGAAGGTCGGCAGTACTTC
>NA|NA|TRBJ1-2|TRBV18
CASSPQRDGGSGYTF
TGTGCCAGCTCACCACAACGGGACGGAGGGAGCGGCTACACCTTC
>NA|NA|TRBJ2-7|TRBV21-1
CASSKRPEGQGAGEQYF
TGTGCCAGCAGCAAAAGACCAGAGGGACAGGGGGCCGGGGAGCAGTACTTC
>TRBD2|NA|TRBJ2-1|TRBV9
CASSPGGNSYNEQFF
TGTGCCAGCAGCCCCGGGGGGAACAGTTACAATGAGCAGTTCTTC
>TRBD2|NA|TRBJ2-3|TRBV19
CASTPGRGGKTDTQYF
TGTGCCAGTACTCCAGGGAGGGGAGGAAAGACAGATACGCAGTATTTT
>NA|NA|TRBJ2-3|TRBV7-7
CASSLGAGDTQYF
TGTGCCAGCAGCTTAGGGGCAGGGGATACGCAGTATTTT
>NA|NA|TRBJ1-1|TRBV2
CASYGGMNTEAFF
TGTGCCAGCTACGGGGGTATGAACACTGAAGCTTTCTTT
>NA|few|TRBJ1-5|TRBV28
CASTWRGNQPQHF
TGTGCCAGCACCTGGCGGGGCAATCAGCCCCAGCATTTT
>TRBD1|once|TRBJ2-1|TRBV4-2
CASSLRTGTGASNEQFF
TGTGCCAGCAGCCTAAGGACCGGGACAGGGGCCTCGAATGAGCAGTTCTTC
>NA|NA|TRBJ2-4|TRBV5-1
CASSLGGASVGKNIQYF
TGCGCCAGCAGCTTGGGGGGCGCCTCGGTAGGCAAAAACATTCAGTACTTC
>NA|NA|TRBJ1-5|TRBV6-5
CASSSLTGYNQPQHF
TGTGCCAGCAGTTCTCTTACCGGGTACAATCAGCCCCAGCATTTT
>NA|NA|TRBJ1-2|TRBV28
CASSPGQLRTVYGYTF
TGTGCCAGCAGTCCCGGACAGCTGAGGACTGTATATGGCTACACCTTC
>NA|NA|TRBJ1-1|TRBV19
CASSMQAGEAFF
TGTGCCAGTAGTATGCAGGCGGGTGAAGCTTTCTTT
>NA|NA|TRBJ1-6|TRBV4-1
CASSQDLADSRSPLHF
TGCGCCAGCAGCCAAGACCTGGCCGACAGCCGATCACCCCTCCACTTT
>NA|NA|TRBJ2-2|TRBV10-3
CAISEGRGNTGELFF
TGTGCCATCAGTGAGGGGCGGGGGAACACCGGGGAGCTGTTTTTT
>NA|NA|TRBJ1-6|TRBV30
CAWSVPATGSPLHF
TGTGCCTGGAGTGTACCGGCGACAGGATCACCCCTCCACTTT
>NA|NA|TRBJ1-6|TRBV25-1
CASRGPLLGGSLHF
TGTGCCAGCAGGGGACCTCTCCTGGGAGGATCCCTCCACTTT
>NA|NA|TRBJ2-7|TRBV10-3
CAISANSLPVEQYF
TGTGCCATCAGTGCAAACTCCTTGCCGGTCGAGCAGTACTTC
>TRBD2|NA|TRBJ2-1|TRBV5-1
CASSLTSGRPVGNEQFF
TGCGCCAGCAGCTTGACTAGCGGGAGGCCGGTAGGGAATGAGCAGTTCTTC
>NA|NA|TRBJ2-1|TRBV29-1
CSVVPGNNEQFF
TGCAGCGTTGTACCGGGGAACAATGAGCAGTTCTTC
>TRBD1|NA|TRBJ1-3|TRBV6-1
CASSLGQPGDTIYF
TGTGCCAGCAGTCTGGGACAGCCGGGGGACACCATATATTTT
>NA|NA|TRBJ1-1|TRBV28
CASRYRNLRMNTEAFF
TGTGCCAGCAGATACAGGAACCTCAGAATGAACACTGAAGCTTTCTTT
>NA|NA|TRBJ2-7|TRBV19
CASSHRTATYEQYF
TGTGCCAGTAGTCACCGGACAGCTACCTACGAGCAGTACTTC
>NA|NA|TRBJ1-5|TRBV2
CASSSIQGLFPQHF
TGTGCCAGCAGCTCGATACAGGGATTATTTCCCCAGCATTTT
>TRBD2|NA|TRBJ2-3|TRBV29-1
CSSQAGGLPDTQYF
TGCAGCTCCCAAGCGGGAGGGCTACCAGATACGCAGTATTTT
>TRBD1|NA|TRBJ1-5|TRBV19
CASSRDSGRQPQHF
TGTGCCAGTAGCCGGGACAGTGGAAGGCAGCCCCAGCATTTT
>NA|NA|TRBJ2-1|TRBV7-3
CASSTPGFREQFF
TGTGCCAGCAGCACACCAGGGTTCCGGGAGCAGTTCTTC
>NA|NA|TRBJ2-3|TRBV19
CASSSSGTGADTQYF
TGTGCCAGTAGCTCGTCCGGGACGGGGGCAGATACGCAGTATTTT
>TRBD2|once|TRBJ2-1|TRBV7-3
CASSFWGRVEQFF
TGTGCCAGCAGCTTTTGGGGGAGGGTTGAGCAGTTCTTC
>NA|once|TRBJ1-5|TRBV28
CASSPGGNQPQHF
TGTGCCAGCAGTCCGGGGGGCAATCAGCCCCAGCATTTT
>NA|NA|TRBJ2-7|TRBV6-5
CASSSGHLYEQYF
TGTGCCAGCAGTTCGGGACATTTGTACGAGCAGTACTTC
>TRBD2|once|TRBJ2-1|TRBV7-3
CASSPGTSGFRHEQFF
TGTGCCAGCAGCCCTGGGACTAGCGGGTTTAGGCATGAGCAGTTCTTC
>TRBD1|NA|TRBJ2-5|TRBV6-1
CASSEERTGGAREETQYF
TGTGCCAGCAGTGAAGAAAGGACAGGGGGTGCTCGGGAAGAGACCCAGTACTTC
>NA|NA|TRBJ1-1|TRBV5-4
CASSPGGRFGNTEAFF
TGTGCCAGCTCTCCGGGTGGAAGGTTCGGGAACACTGAAGCTTTCTTT
>NA|NA|TRBJ2-1|TRBV19
CASSIFLDSKAEQFF
TGTGCCAGTAGTATTTTTCTGGACAGTAAGGCTGAGCAGTTCTTC
>TRBD1|once|TRBJ1-5|TRBV5-1
CASSLEGGQGNQPQHF
TGCGCCAGCAGCTTGGAAGGGGGACAGGGCAATCAGCCCCAGCATTTT
>TRBD2|NA|TRBJ2-2|TRBV7-3
CASSPTSGRAQDTGELFF
TGTGCCAGCAGCCCCACTAGCGGGAGGGCCCAGGACACCGGGGAGCTGTTTTTT
>NA|NA|TRBJ2-2|TRBV9
CASSVVGGGTGELFF
TGTGCCAGCAGCGTAGTAGGGGGTGGCACCGGGGAGCTGTTTTTT
>NA|NA|TRBJ2-1|TRBV5-8
CASSLLGGRHNEQFF
TGTGCCAGCAGCTTGCTCGGGGGTCGCCACAATGAGCAGTTCTTC
>NA|NA|TRBJ2-7|TRBV30
CAWTPGVGFYEQYF
TGTGCCTGGACCCCGGGGGTTGGGTTCTACGAGCAGTACTTC
>TRBD2|NA|TRBJ2-7|TRBV5-4
CASSPGGGLAGLYEQYF
TGTGCCAGCAGCCCCGGTGGGGGACTAGCGGGCCTCTACGAGCAGTACTTC